This TCR beta chain was found in a study of shared clonotypes between healthy human individuals. Naive CD4+ cells were CD45RA-selected; the remaining cells were memory. Generated by immunoSEQ multiplex PCR, the TCRdb table keeps only in-frame clones and is missing some. Found here are 2 million to 2.5 million clones, under 97% of them singletons; the top ten hold over 0.1%. Germline CDR1 and CDR2: SEHNR and FQNEAQ (reference sequence). This CDR3 contains 14 residues. V dropped 5 bases and J dropped 5 bases, with 10 bases sitting between them. In the case of this clone: The antigen is undetermined.

Whole-study results and caveats: Some clonotypes were shared by all four sorted-subset donors, while others were not shared. The non-shared ones had lower generation probabilities than the shared ones. Genetic and exposure-history diversity was limited by the small donor number.

Sequenced: naive CD4+ T cells sorted from blood. Subset: CD45RA+ positively selected. This TCR was recovered from a young man in good health. V usage is TRBV7-9 and J usage is TRBJ1-6; D remains ambiguous. CDR3 in DNA: TGTGCCAGCAGCGTTCGGGATAATAATTCACCCCTCCACTTT. Its protein product is CASSVRDNNSPLHF.